The 12 T cell receptor beta chains given below trace back to one sample, sequenced in a study of OX40 agonist ivuxolimab in advanced cancers. This table comes from immunoSEQ multiplex PCR, and its TCRdb copy is limited to in-frame clones, with some not included. The sample carries around 100,000 clones, roughly 90% recorded once. This specimen was CD4+ or CD8+ T cells sorted from blood, taken in a trial of the OX40 agonist ivuxolimab. The origin of the receptors is an adult with an advanced solid tumor such as melanoma, head and neck, liver or kidney cancer.

The chain combines TRBV28 with TRBJ2-1; tentative D call: TRBD2 (6 bases). In germline, CDR1 is MDHEN, CDR2 SYDVKM. The length of the CDR3 is 13 residues. V was trimmed by 7 bases and J by 7 bases, leaving 14 bases between them. In DNA, the CDR3 is TGTGCCAGCAACCTCGGGAGTCGGAATGAGCAGTTCTTC. Translating it yields CASNLGSRNEQFF.

The chain recombines TRBV2 with TRBJ1-5, with TRBD1 identical over 8 bases. Germline V gene data show CDR1 as SNHLY and CDR2 as FYNNEI. Trimming cost V 3 bases and J 2 bases; bases outside gene matches: 0. The CDR3 sequence is 14 residues long. CDR3 residues: CASSETGGNQPQHF. Here the CDR3 DNA reads TGTGCCAGCAGTGAGACAGGGGGCAATCAGCCCCAGCATTTT.

CDR3 in DNA: TGTGCCAGCACCCGGGCCCAGATCCATCAGCCCCAGCATTTT. Amino acids: CASTRAQIHQPQHF. The chain is built from TRBV28 and TRBJ1-5; D not certain. Germline V gene data show CDR1 as MDHEN and CDR2 as SYDVKM. The germline V and J ends were trimmed by 7 bases and 5 bases, with 15 bases remaining between them. The CDR3 consists of 14 residues.

The rearrangement uses TRBV10-3 and TRBJ2-7, with 7 bases matching TRBD1. Germline V gene data show CDR1 as ENHRY and CDR2 as SYGVKD. The junction had 7 bases not matched to a gene; V was cut back by 3 bases and J by 5 bases. The CDR3 extends over 14 amino acids. CDR3 residues: CAISEKGARNEQYF. For the CDR3, the DNA is TGTGCCATCAGTGAAAAGGGGGCGCGCAACGAGCAGTACTTC.

The rearrangement links TRBV4-1 to TRBJ2-5; 7 bases fit TRBD2. The V gene's germline CDR1 is MGHRA and CDR2 YSYEKL. J gave up 7 bases and V 0 bases, and 11 bases lay outside the gene matches. The CDR3 has 16 amino acids. The CDR3 loop is CASSQDLAGPLLTQYF. CDR3 coding DNA: TGCGCCAGCAGCCAAGATTTAGCGGGCCCCTTATTGACCCAGTACTTC.

V usage is TRBV7-8 and J usage is TRBJ1-5; 8 nucleotides line up with TRBD1. Germline assignment: CDR1 SGHVS and CDR2 FQNEAQ. V dropped 3 bases and J dropped 6; count of bases not matched to a gene: 4. This CDR3 comprises 14 residues. DNA of the CDR3: TGTGCCAGCAGCTTGGGCGACAGGGGTCAGCCCCAGCATTTT. It yields the protein CASSLGDRGQPQHF.

This chain uses TRBV27 with TRBJ2-7, with D possibly matching TRBD2 (7 bases). The CDR3 is 15 residues long. Looked up from germline, CDR1 is MNHEY and CDR2 is SMNVEV (reference sequence). The V gene lost 1 base and the J gene lost 4 bases, with 14 bases spanning the gap. CDR3 in amino acids: CASSLWEGGAYEQYF. The CDR3 DNA follows: TGTGCCAGCAGTTTATGGGAAGGGGGGGCTTACGAGCAGTACTTC.

The rearrangement joins TRBV5-1 to TRBJ2-3; 8 bases align to TRBD2. J gave up 0 bases and V 0 bases, and 0 bases lay outside the gene matches. Germline CDR1 and CDR2: SGHRS and YFSETQ. The CDR3 consists of 15 residues. The CDR3 is CASSLASGSTDTQYF. The CDR3 DNA follows: TGCGCCAGCAGCTTGGCTAGCGGGAGCACAGATACGCAGTATTTT.

V gene TRBV18 combines with J gene TRBJ2-2; maybe TRBD2 (5 bases). Germline lookup yields CDR1 KGHSH and CDR2 LQKENI. This CDR3 is built from 14 residues. The V gene lost 2 bases and the J gene lost 6 bases, with 10 bases spanning the gap. The CDR3 DNA follows: TGTGCCAGCTCACCAAAGCGGAGTTCCGGGGAGCTGTTTTTT. Its translation: CASSPKRSSGELFF.

The rearrangement links TRBV18 to TRBJ2-2; D not certain. Trimming pared 4 bases from V and 3 bases from J, leaving 6 bases between. The CDR3 spans 13 residues. Germline loops: CDR1 KGHSH, CDR2 LQKENI. CDR3 nucleotides: TGTGCCAGCTCACAAGCCGACACCGGGGAGCTGTTTTTT. This sequence encodes CASSQADTGELFF.

The chain employs TRBV6-6 and TRBJ2-7, with 10 positions matching TRBD2. The germline gives CDR1 MNHNY, CDR2 SVGAGI (reference sequence). With V trimmed by 2 bases and J by 3 bases, 4 bases remained unmatched. This CDR3 comprises 15 residues. Here the CDR3 reads CASSYMPSGSYEQYF. The DNA of the CDR3 is TGTGCCAGCAGTTACATGCCTAGCGGGAGCTACGAGCAGTACTTC.

The J gene is TRBJ2-7, the V gene TRBV11-1; TRBD2 is a possible D gene (6 bases). This CDR3 contains 15 residues. The V end was cut by 5 bases, the J end by 7 bases, with 21 bases between. Germline loops: CDR1 SGHAT, CDR2 FQDESV (reference sequence). Written as DNA, the CDR3 is TGTGCCAGCAGCGGAGGGAGTTTCTCGTCCACGGAGCAGTACTTC. It codes for CASSGGSFSSTEQYF.